The 13 T cell receptor beta chains listed next were all sequenced from one sample in a study of blood T cell repertoires in COVID-19. This table comes from immunoSEQ multiplex PCR, and its TCRdb copy is limited to in-frame clones, with some not included. The sample carries about 130,000 clones, around four fifths recorded once. Sequencing was performed on peripheral blood. The origin of the receptors is a man aged 60-69 years with acute or convalescent COVID-19.

The count of this clone is one. The V call is TRBV30, the J call TRBJ2-3; 7 bases line up with TRBD2. The J segment lost 3 bases and the V segment lost 5 bases, leaving 8 bases of the junction unmatched. The germline gives CDR1 GTSNPN, CDR2 SVGIG (reference sequence). The CDR3 has 14 residues. The DNA of the CDR3 is TGTGCCTGGCATATGGCGGGAGCTACAGATACGCAGTATTTT. It is translated as CAWHMAGATDTQYF.

This sequence joins TRBV6-5 and TRBJ2-2, with TRBD2 identical over 8 bases. Germline V gene data show CDR1 as MNHEY and CDR2 as SVGAGI. CDR3 length equals 16 residues. J was trimmed by 3 bases and V by 2 bases; bases with no gene match: 5. The CDR3 DNA sequence: TGTGCCAGCAGTTACGGTAGCGGGGACGACACCGGGGAGCTGTTTTTT. It specifies CASSYGSGDDTGELFF.

The chain couples TRBV2 to TRBJ2-5; 11 bases are a match to TRBD1. Germline V gene data show CDR1 as SNHLY and CDR2 as FYNNEI. The CDR3 runs to 17 residues. V dropped 5 bases and J dropped 6; count of bases not matched to a gene: 14. CDR3 in DNA: TGTGCCAGCAGTAAAATAATGACCGGGACAGGGGGTAAGACCCAGTACTTC. Its protein product is CASSKIMTGTGGKTQYF. The entire variable domain, with the rest obtained from reference TRBV2 and TRBJ2-5, is as follows: EPEVTQTPSHQVTQMGQEVILRCVPISNHLYFYWYRQILGQKVEFLVSFYNNEISEKSEIFDDQFSVERPDGSNFTLKIRSTKLEDSAMYFCASSKIMTGTGGKTQYFGPGTRLLVL.

The V gene is TRBV14, the J gene TRBJ2-5; 7 nucleotides match TRBD1. Germline loops: CDR1 SGHDN, CDR2 FVKESK. The J segment lost 4 bases and the V segment lost 5 bases, leaving 10 bases of the junction unmatched. The CDR3 consists of 15 residues. The CDR3 DNA reads as TGTGCCAGCAGCAAGTGGGACAGACAATCAGAGACCCAGTACTTC. This gives the protein CASSKWDRQSETQYF.

This chain links TRBV19 with TRBJ2-1, with 11 bases aligning to TRBD2. The CDR3 is 14 amino acids. CDR1 is LNHDA and CDR2 is SQIVND in the germline V gene (reference sequence). J gave up 5 bases and V 6 bases, and 3 bases lay outside the gene matches. The CDR3 nucleotides read TGTGCCAGTAGGACTAGCGGGGCTAACAATGAGCAGTTCTTC. This codes for CASRTSGANNEQFF.

The J gene is TRBJ2-7, the V gene TRBV24-1; weak D call: TRBD1 (5 bases). The V gene's germline CDR1 is KGHDR and CDR2 SFDVKD. The CDR3 loop spans 15 amino acids. V was trimmed by 9 bases and J by 5 bases, leaving 22 bases between them. CDR3 nucleotide sequence: TGTGCCACCCTGGATCAGGGAAAACTTTCCCACGAGCAGTACTTC. It specifies CATLDQGKLSHEQYF.

This clone was detected only a few times. This sequence joins TRBV6-5 and TRBJ2-7; D may be TRBD1 (6 bases). The CDR3 loop spans 13 amino acids. Trimming removed 2 bases from V and 4 bases from J, with 9 bases in between. Germline V gives CDR1 MNHEY, CDR2 SVGAGI. The CDR3 sequence is CASSYLRGYEQYF. In DNA, the CDR3 is TGTGCCAGCAGTTACCTCAGGGGTTACGAGCAGTACTTC.

The chain links TRBV30 to TRBJ2-7; 12 bases are shared with TRBD2. CDR3 length: 18 residues. In germline, CDR1 is GTSNPN, CDR2 SVGIG (reference sequence). V was clipped by 4 bases and J by 3 bases; unmatched bases: 16. The CDR3 sequence is CAWKPLAGGFYEDYEQYF. The CDR3 bases are TGTGCCTGGAAACCTCTAGCGGGAGGGTTTTATGAGGACTACGAGCAGTACTTC.

The rearrangement joins TRBV9 to TRBJ2-5; tentative D call: TRBD2 (5 bases). Per germline, CDR1 SGDLS and CDR2 YYNGEE. Trimming shortened V by 4 bases and J by 5 bases, and 9 bases separated the two germline ends. The CDR3 sequence is 12 residues long. Written as DNA, the CDR3 is TGTGCCAGCAGCAGAGGGCGGGAGACCCAGTACTTC. This sequence encodes CASSRGRETQYF.

This chain connects TRBV6-5 to TRBJ1-2; 8 positions agree with TRBD1. CDR1 is MNHEY and CDR2 is SVGAGI in the germline V gene. The CDR3 runs to 13 residues. V was clipped by 5 bases and J by 7 bases; unmatched bases: 6. DNA of the CDR3: TGTGCCAGCAGTCCACAGGGGGAAGCTGGCTACACCTTC. Translated: CASSPQGEAGYTF.

The chain combines TRBV6-5 with TRBJ1-4; possible D gene TRBD1, 5 bases. CDR1 is MNHEY, CDR2 SVGAGI, per germline. CDR3 length: 15 amino acids. Between the trimmed V and J ends, which lost 6 bases and 6 bases, there was a span of 17 bases. This CDR3 reads CASSLLPGGDEKLFF. DNA of the CDR3: TGTGCCAGCAGCCTACTACCCGGGGGGGATGAAAAACTGTTTTTT.

The chain carries TRBV5-1 and TRBJ2-2; 8 positions match TRBD2. V was clipped by 3 bases and J by 1 base; unmatched bases: 11. The germline V gene encodes CDR1 SGHRS and CDR2 YFSETQ. CDR3 size: 18 residues. CDR3 sequence reads: CASSSPPGAGGNTGELFF. DNA for the CDR3: TGCGCCAGCAGCTCCCCCCCCGGGGCGGGGGGGAACACCGGGGAGCTGTTTTTT.

This clone has a single count. The V gene is TRBV6-5, the J gene TRBJ1-2, with TRBD1 matching over 9 bases. Germline V gives CDR1 MNHEY, CDR2 SVGAGI. This CDR3 region has 13 residues. The J segment lost 10 bases and the V segment lost 9 bases, leaving 12 bases of the junction unmatched. The CDR3 DNA follows: TGTGCCAGTTACGCTGGACAGGGGCCCTCCTACACCTTC. As protein: CASYAGQGPSYTF.